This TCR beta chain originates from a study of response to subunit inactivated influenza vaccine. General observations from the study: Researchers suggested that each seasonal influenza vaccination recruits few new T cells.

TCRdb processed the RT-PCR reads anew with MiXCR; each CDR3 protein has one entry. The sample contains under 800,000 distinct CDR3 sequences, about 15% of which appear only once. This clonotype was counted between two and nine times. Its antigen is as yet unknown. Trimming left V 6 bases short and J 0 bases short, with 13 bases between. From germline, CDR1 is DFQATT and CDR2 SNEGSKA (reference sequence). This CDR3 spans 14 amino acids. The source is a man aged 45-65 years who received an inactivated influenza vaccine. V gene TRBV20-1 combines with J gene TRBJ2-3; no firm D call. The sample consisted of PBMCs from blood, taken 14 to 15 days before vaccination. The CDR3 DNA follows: TGCAGTGCCCCCGGGCTTGTTAGCACAGATACGCAGTATTTT. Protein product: CSAPGLVSTDTQYF.